Sequencing of this T cell receptor (beta chain) was carried out in a study of T cell repertoires in aging, cancer and after chemotherapy. Study background: Over several months to years, re-sampled healthy donor repertoires clearly shared clones. Notes on the study in general: In cancer patients, declining TCR diversity with age involved lost richness and lost evenness. Compared with age-matched healthy donors, untreated hematological or solid cancer patients showed higher blood TCR clonality. These repertoire data do not allow conclusions about immunological memory after chemotherapy.

Only a few counts were recorded for this clonotype. Its antigen remains unidentified. Amplification of TCR beta used genomic DNA extracted from peripheral blood. Rearranged V-D-J TRB sequences were amplified with a mixed TRB-A/B primer pool. One entry per CDR3 protein results from TCRdb running MiXCR on the multiplex PCR reads. The sample has fewer than 15,000 distinct CDR3 sequences, about a quarter seen once; the top ten hold 45% to 50%. This CDR3 is 15 amino acids long. Germline CDR1 and CDR2: MNHNS and SASEGT. With 1 base removed from V and 0 bases from J, the gap between germline ends came to 7 bases.

Sequenced: blood. This clonotype was obtained from a human donor in good health. V is TRBV6-1 and J is TRBJ1-5, with unresolved D. The CDR3 loop is CASSEGYYSNQPQHF. As DNA, the CDR3 is TGTGCCAGCAGTGAAGGGTATTATAGCAATCAGCCCCAGCATTTT.